Below are 3 T cell receptor beta chains sequenced from a single sample in a study of shared clonotypes between healthy human individuals. Using immunoSEQ multiplex PCR, the repertoire was profiled, and TCRdb retains in-frame clones only, with some absent. The top ten hold around 0.21% of the sample, which has 760,000 or so clones, about 96% seen once. Terminally differentiated effector memory CD45RA+ cells were excluded from the naive CD8 cells, which were CD45RO-negative and positively selected for CCR7. Sequenced sample: naive CD8+ T cells sorted from blood. The source of these receptors is a man younger than 40 in good health.

The count of this clone is one. The genes are TRBV29-1 and TRBJ2-7; no clear D gene. The CDR3 covers 12 residues. The V gene lost 5 bases and the J gene lost 0 bases, with 8 bases spanning the gap. The germline V gene has CDR1 SQVTM and CDR2 ANQGSEA. In DNA, the CDR3 is TGCAGCGTTTTCGGTCCCTCCTACGAGCAGTACTTC. It yields the protein CSVFGPSYEQYF.

The genes are TRBV29-1 and TRBJ2-1; 8 bases are a match to TRBD2. CDR3 length equals 16 residues. From germline, CDR1 is SQVTM and CDR2 ANQGSEA. V dropped 3 bases and J dropped 1; count of bases not matched to a gene: 8. The CDR3 DNA reads as TGCAGCGTTGATGGGGGGGCGGGAGGTTCCTACAATGAGCAGTTCTTC. Translating it yields CSVDGGAGGSYNEQFF.

A remark on this clone: The sample carries other DNA sequences with the same CDR3. This chain uses TRBV27 with TRBJ2-1; unclear D gene. Trimming removed 0 bases at V and 7 bases at J, with 7 bases between. Germline CDR1 MNHEY, CDR2 SMNVEV (reference sequence). CDR3 length: 13 residues. The CDR3: CASSLSGGNEQFF. The DNA of the CDR3 is TGTGCCAGCAGTTTATCGGGTGGAAATGAGCAGTTCTTC.